The clone carrying this T cell receptor (beta chain) was picked up a small number of times. The data were taken from a study of human T cells and chemical hapten exposure. Study-level background: Patients had diphenylcyclopropenone applied to the scalp weekly throughout the approximately 26-week study.

TCRdb re-called the RACE reads with MiXCR, one entry per CDR3 protein. The sample shows just under 40,000 distinct CDR3 sequences, 12% of them seen only once. Time point defined: patch test 3, about 24 weeks after DPC sensitization. Treatment reported: therapeutic diphenylcyclopropenone sensitization with weekly scalp DPC. Total RNA was isolated from unfractionated whole blood. Each patch-test visit's blood sample preceded patch application. Germline CDR1 and CDR2: MDHEN and SYDVKM. The CDR3 is 15 residues long. Trimming left V 4 bases short and J 6 bases short, with 17 bases between. V is TRBV28 and J is TRBJ2-3; D might be TRBD1 (5 bases). The source material was whole blood, sampled in connection with sensitization to the hapten diphenylcyclopropenone (DPC). This receptor was identified in a woman aged 35 to 49 with alopecia areata. Some clones in this sample may be carry-over from other donors' samples. This CDR3 reads CASSSQGHSRDTQYF. In DNA, the CDR3 is TGTGCCAGCAGTTCCCAAGGACACTCCCGGGATACGCAGTATTTT.